A selection of T cell receptor beta chains follows, all from one sample in a study of blood T cell repertoires in COVID-19. Assay: immunoSEQ multiplex PCR; the TCRdb copy retains only in-frame clones and omits some. The table records roughly 140,000 clones, just over 85% of them present only once. The specimen sequenced was peripheral blood. These receptors were taken from a man between 65 and 79 years old with acute or convalescent COVID-19. Each CDR3 is given without its conserved first and last residue. The D gene is left open where the match is weak.

cdr3_aa: ASSLGTSGMEY
v_call: TRBV5-8
d_call: TRBD2
j_call: TRBJ2-7
cdr3_length: 11

cdr3_aa: ATGAEETQY
v_call: TRBV24-1
d_call: -
j_call: TRBJ2-5
cdr3_length: 9

cdr3_aa: ASSYRGARGAF
v_call: TRBV6-5
d_call: -
j_call: TRBJ1-1
cdr3_length: 11

cdr3_aa: ASSRRRLADYNEQF
v_call: TRBV3-1/TRBV3-2
d_call: TRBD2
j_call: TRBJ2-1
cdr3_length: 14

cdr3_aa: ASSGQGITEAF
v_call: TRBV2
d_call: TRBD1
j_call: TRBJ1-1
cdr3_length: 11

cdr3_aa: ASSTQREQDEQF
v_call: TRBV11-3
d_call: TRBD2
j_call: TRBJ2-1
cdr3_length: 12

cdr3_aa: ASRVTATDTQY
v_call: TRBV12-3/TRBV12-4
d_call: -
j_call: TRBJ2-3
cdr3_length: 11

cdr3_aa: ASSGLAGGTSTDTQY
v_call: TRBV3-1/TRBV3-2
d_call: TRBD2
j_call: TRBJ2-3
cdr3_length: 15

cdr3_aa: ASSQSGSLGNQPQH
v_call: TRBV4-1
d_call: -
j_call: TRBJ1-5
cdr3_length: 14

cdr3_aa: ASSRRGGETQY
v_call: TRBV6-2/TRBV6-3
d_call: TRBD2
j_call: TRBJ2-5
cdr3_length: 11

cdr3_aa: ASSVGLEAYEQY
v_call: TRBV2
d_call: TRBD2
j_call: TRBJ2-7
cdr3_length: 12

cdr3_aa: ASSSGPWVHRGSRYT
v_call: TRBV7-2
d_call: -
j_call: TRBJ1-2
cdr3_length: 15

cdr3_aa: ATSRDRQGVGEKLF
v_call: TRBV15
d_call: TRBD1
j_call: TRBJ1-4
cdr3_length: 14

cdr3_aa: ASSAGTSTGELF
v_call: TRBV9
d_call: TRBD2
j_call: TRBJ2-2
cdr3_length: 12

cdr3_aa: ASSSSSLASTDTQY
v_call: TRBV5-1
d_call: -
j_call: TRBJ2-3
cdr3_length: 14

cdr3_aa: AISEQVNQPQH
v_call: TRBV10-3
d_call: -
j_call: TRBJ1-5
cdr3_length: 11

cdr3_aa: ASSIFGTLAGVSNEQF
v_call: TRBV19
d_call: TRBD2
j_call: TRBJ2-1
cdr3_length: 16

cdr3_aa: ASSIVKRSGANVLT
v_call: TRBV19
d_call: -
j_call: TRBJ2-6
cdr3_length: 14

cdr3_aa: ASSVGQGAGETQY
v_call: TRBV19
d_call: TRBD1
j_call: TRBJ2-5
cdr3_length: 13

cdr3_aa: ASSPIAGSRYEQY
v_call: TRBV3-1/TRBV3-2
d_call: TRBD2
j_call: TRBJ2-7
cdr3_length: 13